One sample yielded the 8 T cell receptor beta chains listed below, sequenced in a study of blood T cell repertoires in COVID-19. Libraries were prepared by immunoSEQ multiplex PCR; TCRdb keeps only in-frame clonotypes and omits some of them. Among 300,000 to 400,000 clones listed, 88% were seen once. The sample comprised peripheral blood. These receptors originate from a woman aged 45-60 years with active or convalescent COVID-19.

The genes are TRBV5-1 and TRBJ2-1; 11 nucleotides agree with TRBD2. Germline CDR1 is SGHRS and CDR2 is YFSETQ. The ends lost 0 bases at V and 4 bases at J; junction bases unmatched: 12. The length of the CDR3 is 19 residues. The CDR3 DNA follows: TGCGCCAGCAGCTTGGGCCTGGGCGTACTAGCGGGGGCGTACAATGAGCAGTTCTTC. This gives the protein CASSLGLGVLAGAYNEQFF.

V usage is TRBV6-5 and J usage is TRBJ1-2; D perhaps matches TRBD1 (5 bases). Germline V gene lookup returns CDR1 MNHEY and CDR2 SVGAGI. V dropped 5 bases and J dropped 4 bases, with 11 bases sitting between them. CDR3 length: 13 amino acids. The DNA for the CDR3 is TGTGCCAGCAGTAGCACAGGAAGCTATGGCTACACCTTC. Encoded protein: CASSSTGSYGYTF.

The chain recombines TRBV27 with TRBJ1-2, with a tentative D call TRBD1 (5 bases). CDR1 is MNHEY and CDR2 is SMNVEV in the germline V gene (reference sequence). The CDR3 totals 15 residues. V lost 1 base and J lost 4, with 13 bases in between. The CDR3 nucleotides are TGTGCCAGCAGTTTATGGAGCAGGGACTTCTATGGCTACACCTTC. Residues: CASSLWSRDFYGYTF.

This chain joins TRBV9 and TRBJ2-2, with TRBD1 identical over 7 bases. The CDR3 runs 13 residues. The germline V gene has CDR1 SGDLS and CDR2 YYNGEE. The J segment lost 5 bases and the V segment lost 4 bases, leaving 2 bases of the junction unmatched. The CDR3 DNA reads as TGTGCCAGCAGCACAGGGGCGACCGGGGAGCTGTTTTTT. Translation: CASSTGATGELFF.

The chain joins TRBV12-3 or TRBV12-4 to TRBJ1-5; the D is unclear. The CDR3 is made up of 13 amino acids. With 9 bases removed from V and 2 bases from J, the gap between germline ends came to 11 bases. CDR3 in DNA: TGTGCCAGTGCAGGCAGTCGCAATCAGCCCCAGCATTTT. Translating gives CASAGSRNQPQHF.

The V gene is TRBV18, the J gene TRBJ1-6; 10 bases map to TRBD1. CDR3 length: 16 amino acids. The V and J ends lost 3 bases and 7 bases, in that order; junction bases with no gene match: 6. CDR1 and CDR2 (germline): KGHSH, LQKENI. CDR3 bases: TGTGCCAGCTCACCTTCTTGGACAGGGGGAAATTCACCCCTCCACTTT. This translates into CASSPSWTGGNSPLHF.

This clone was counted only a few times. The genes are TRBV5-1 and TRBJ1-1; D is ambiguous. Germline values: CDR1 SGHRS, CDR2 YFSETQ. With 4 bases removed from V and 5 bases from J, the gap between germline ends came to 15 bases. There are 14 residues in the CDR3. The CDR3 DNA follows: TGCGCCAGCAGCGTGGTAGCGCGCGAAACTGAAGCTTTCTTT. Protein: CASSVVARETEAFF.

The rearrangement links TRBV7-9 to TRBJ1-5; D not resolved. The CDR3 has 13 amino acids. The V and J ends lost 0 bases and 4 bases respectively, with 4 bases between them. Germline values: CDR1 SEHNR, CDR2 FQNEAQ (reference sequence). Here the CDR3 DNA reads TGTGCCAGCAGCTTAGCATCAAATCAGCCCCAGCATTTT. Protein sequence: CASSLASNQPQHF.